This T cell receptor beta chain was found in a study of T cell responses to AZD1222 COVID-19 vaccine. The V gene's germline CDR1 is LGHDT and CDR2 YNNKEL (reference sequence). This CDR3 spans 16 amino acids. The V end lost 1 base, the J end lost 2 bases, and 12 bases lay between the germline ends. General observations from the study: Donors, mostly white British, included more females; clonal diversity was possibly underestimated. Reportedly, nearly half the spike-specific TCRs target unmutated variant regions. Spike-wide vaccine-associated CD4 TCRs dominated at 160-218 and 743-854.

The table came from immunoSEQ multiplex PCR; TCRdb's copy has only in-frame clones and leaves some out. The repertoire holds 130,000 to 150,000 clones, with over 85% as singletons. With regard to this clone: Its antigen is unknown.

The rearrangement uses TRBV3-1 (or the pseudogene TRBV3-2) and TRBJ2-1; D is tentatively TRBD1 or TRBD2 (6 bases each). The specimen was peripheral blood, collected 28 days after the second AZD1222 dose. The clonotype comes from an adult who received the AZD1222 COVID-19 vaccine. The CDR3 sequence is CASSQARDMAYNEQFF. The CDR3 region has the DNA TGTGCCAGCAGCCAAGCGCGGGACATGGCCTACAATGAGCAGTTCTTC.